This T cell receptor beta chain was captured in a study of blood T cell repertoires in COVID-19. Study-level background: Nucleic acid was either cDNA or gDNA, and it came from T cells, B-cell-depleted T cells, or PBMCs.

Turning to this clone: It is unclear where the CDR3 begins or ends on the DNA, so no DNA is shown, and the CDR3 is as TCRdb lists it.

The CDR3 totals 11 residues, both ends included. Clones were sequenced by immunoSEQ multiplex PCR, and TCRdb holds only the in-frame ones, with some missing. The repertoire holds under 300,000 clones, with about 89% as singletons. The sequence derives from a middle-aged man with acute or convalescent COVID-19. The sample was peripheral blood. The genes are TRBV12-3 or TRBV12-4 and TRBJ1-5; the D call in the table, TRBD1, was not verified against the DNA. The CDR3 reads CASSFGTGAHF.